What follows is one T cell receptor beta chain and its context. The V end was cut by 6 bases, the J end by 0 bases, with 6 bases between. The germline V gene encodes CDR1 MNHEY and CDR2 SVGAGI. The CDR3 totals 12 residues. This specimen belongs to a study of shared clonotypes between healthy human individuals. Libraries were prepared by immunoSEQ multiplex PCR; TCRdb keeps only in-frame clonotypes and omits some of them. The sample has roughly 2,000,000 clones, roughly 93% seen once. Naive CD8 cells were CD45RO-negative, positively selected for CCR7, excluding terminally differentiated effector memory CD45RA+ cells.

The chain joins TRBV6-5 to TRBJ2-7, with a tentative D call TRBD2 (5 bases). The specimen sequenced was naive CD8+ T cells from PBMCs. This clonotype originated in a man between 18 and 29 years old in good health. Some clones in this sample may be carry-over from other donors' samples. The CDR3 DNA reads as TGTGCCAGCAGCGGGGACTCCTACGAGCAGTACTTC. Protein product: CASSGDSYEQYF.